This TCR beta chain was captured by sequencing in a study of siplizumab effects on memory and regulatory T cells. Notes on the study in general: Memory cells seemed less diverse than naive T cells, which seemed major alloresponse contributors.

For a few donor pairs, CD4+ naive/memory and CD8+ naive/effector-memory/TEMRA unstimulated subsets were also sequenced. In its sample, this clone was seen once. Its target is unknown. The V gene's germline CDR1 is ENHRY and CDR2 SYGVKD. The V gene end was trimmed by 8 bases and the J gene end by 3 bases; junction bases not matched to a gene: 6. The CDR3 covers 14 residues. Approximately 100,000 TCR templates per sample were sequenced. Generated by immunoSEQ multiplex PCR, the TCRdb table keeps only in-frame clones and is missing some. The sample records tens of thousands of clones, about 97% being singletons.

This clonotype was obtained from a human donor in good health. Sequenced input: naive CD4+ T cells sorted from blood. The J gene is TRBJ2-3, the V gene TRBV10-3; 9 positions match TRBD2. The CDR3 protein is CAIGISGSTDTQYF. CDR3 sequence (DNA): TGTGCCATCGGGATTAGCGGGAGTACAGATACGCAGTATTTT.